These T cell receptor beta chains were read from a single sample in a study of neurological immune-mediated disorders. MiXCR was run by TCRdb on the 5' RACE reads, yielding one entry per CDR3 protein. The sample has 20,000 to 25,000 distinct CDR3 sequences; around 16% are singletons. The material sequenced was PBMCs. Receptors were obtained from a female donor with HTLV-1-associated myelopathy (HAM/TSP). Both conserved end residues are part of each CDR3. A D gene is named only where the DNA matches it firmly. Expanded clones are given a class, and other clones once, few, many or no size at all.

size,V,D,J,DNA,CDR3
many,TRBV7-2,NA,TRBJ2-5,TGTGCCAGCAGCTTAGGGGTCAGGGAGACCCAGTACTTC,CASSLGVRETQYF
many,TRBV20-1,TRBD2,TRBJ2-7,TGCAGTGCTAGAGGCGGGAGGGAATACGAGCAGTACTTC,CSARGGREYEQYF
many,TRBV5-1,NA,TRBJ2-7,TGCGCCAGCAGCTTGTTGGACAGTTCCTACGAGCAGTACTTC,CASSLLDSSYEQYF
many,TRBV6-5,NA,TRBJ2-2,TGTGCCAGCAGTCCCTACCGGACACCCTTAAAGGCGAACACCGGGGAGCTGTTTTTT,CASSPYRTPLKANTGELFF
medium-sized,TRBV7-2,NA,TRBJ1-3,TGTGCCAGCAGCTCCTGGTCAGCCTCTGGAAACACCATATATTTT,CASSSWSASGNTIYF
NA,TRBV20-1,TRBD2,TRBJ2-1,TGCAGTGGGCGAGGGCTAGCGGGAGGGGGTGAGCAGTTCTTC,CSGRGLAGGGEQFF
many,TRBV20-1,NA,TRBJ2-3,TGCAGTGCTAGAGATGGACGGGAAGTGGTTTCGGATACGCAGTATTTT,CSARDGREVVSDTQYF
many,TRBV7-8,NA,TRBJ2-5,TGTGCCAGCAGCTTAGAGGGCAGGGAGACCCAGTACTTC,CASSLEGRETQYF
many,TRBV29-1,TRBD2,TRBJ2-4,TGCAGCGTTGGACTAGCGGGGACTCTAGCCAAAAACATTCAGTACTTC,CSVGLAGTLAKNIQYF
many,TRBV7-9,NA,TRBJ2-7,TGTGCCAGCAGCTTGGGGGCCTACGAGCAGTACTTC,CASSLGAYEQYF
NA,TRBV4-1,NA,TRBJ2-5,TGCGCCAGCAGCCCTCTCTTATACAGTTACAATGAGCAGTACTTC,CASSPLLYSYNEQYF
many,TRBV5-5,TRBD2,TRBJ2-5,TGTGCCAGCAGCATCGGACTAGTGGAGGATGCCGGAGAGACCCAGTACTTC,CASSIGLVEDAGETQYF
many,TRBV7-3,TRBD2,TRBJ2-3,TGTGCCAGCAGCTTAGGGGCGGGGGCAGATACGCAGTATTTT,CASSLGAGADTQYF
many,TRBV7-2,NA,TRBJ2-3,TGTGCCAGCAGCTTAGGCTGGCGGGATGGCACAGATACGCAGTATTTT,CASSLGWRDGTDTQYF
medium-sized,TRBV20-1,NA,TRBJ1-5,TGCAGTGCTACTGGGTATAGCAATCAGCCCCAGCATTTT,CSATGYSNQPQHF
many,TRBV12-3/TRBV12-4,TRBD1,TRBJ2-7,TGTGCCAGCAGTGCCGGACAGGGGAGGGGGTCCTACGAGCAGTACTTC,CASSAGQGRGSYEQYF
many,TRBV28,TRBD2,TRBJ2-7,TGTGCCAGTGGGCGGGAGGGAGCTATGTTTAACGAGCAGTACTTC,CASGREGAMFNEQYF
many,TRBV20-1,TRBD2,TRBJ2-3,TGCAGTGCTGTCCCTCCTAGCGGGATCACAGATACGCAGTATTTT,CSAVPPSGITDTQYF
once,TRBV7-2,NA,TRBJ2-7,TGTGCCAGCAGCCCCGGCCGGGAAGGCGAGCAGTACTTC,CASSPGREGEQYF
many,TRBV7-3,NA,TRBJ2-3,TGTGCCAGCAGCTTAGTGGCAGATACGCAGTATTTT,CASSLVADTQYF
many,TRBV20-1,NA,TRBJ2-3,TGCAGTGCTAGGACAGGAGCAACTAGCACAGATACGCAGTATTTT,CSARTGATSTDTQYF
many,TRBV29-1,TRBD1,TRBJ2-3,TGCAGCGTTGTACGTGGCAGGGGGCGCACAGATACGCAGTATTTT,CSVVRGRGRTDTQYF
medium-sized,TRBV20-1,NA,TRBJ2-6,TGCAGTGCTAGAGATACAGCTGGGGCCAACGTCCTGACTTTC,CSARDTAGANVLTF
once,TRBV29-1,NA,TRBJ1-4,TGCAGCGTTGTTAGGTTCGGAGGAACTAATGAAAAACTGTTTTTT,CSVVRFGGTNEKLFF
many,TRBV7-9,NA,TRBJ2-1,TGTGCCCCGGGGGACTACAATGAGCAGTTCTTC,CAPGDYNEQFF
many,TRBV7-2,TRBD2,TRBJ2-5,TGTGCCAGCAGCTTAGGCCTAGCGGGGGGGTACCAAGAGACCCAGTACTTC,CASSLGLAGGYQETQYF
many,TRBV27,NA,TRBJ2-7,TGTGCCAGCAGTTGGCGTCGGGGCCCAAACTACGAGCAGTACTTC,CASSWRRGPNYEQYF
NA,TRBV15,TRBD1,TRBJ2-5,TGTGCCACCAGCGCCCGGGACAGGGGTAAAGAGACCCAGTACTTC,CATSARDRGKETQYF
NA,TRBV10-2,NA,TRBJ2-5,TGCGCCAGCAGGAGGTCAGGGGCGCAGACCCAGTACTTC,CASRRSGAQTQYF
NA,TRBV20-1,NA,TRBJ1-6,TGCAGTGCCAGACAAAGTGGGCCTTTTGATTCACCCCTCCACTTT,CSARQSGPFDSPLHF
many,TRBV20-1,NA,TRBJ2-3,TGCAGTGCTACACGCGGGACTAGCACAGATACGCAGTATTTT,CSATRGTSTDTQYF
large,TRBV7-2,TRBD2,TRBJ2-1,TGTGCCAGCAGCTTAATGGCGGGAGAGTTTGAGCAGTTCTTC,CASSLMAGEFEQFF
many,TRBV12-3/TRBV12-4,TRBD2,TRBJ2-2,TGTGCCAGCCGTGTAGCGGGGGTTATAGGTGGGGAGCTGTTTTTT,CASRVAGVIGGELFF
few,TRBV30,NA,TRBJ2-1,TGTGCCTGGAGTGCCCTCAATGAGCAGTTCTTC,CAWSALNEQFF
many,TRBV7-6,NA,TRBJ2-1,TGTGCCAGCAGCACCCCGACAGTTTCTGAGCAGTTCTTC,CASSTPTVSEQFF
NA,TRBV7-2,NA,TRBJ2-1,TGTGCCAGCAGCCAGGATCAGAGCTCCTACAATGAGCAGTTCTTC,CASSQDQSSYNEQFF
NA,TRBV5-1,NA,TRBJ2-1,TGCGCCAGCAGCCCTAGGGGGTCGGGACCCCTCAATGAGCAGTTCTTC,CASSPRGSGPLNEQFF